The 20 T cell receptor beta chains in this list originate from one sample, sequenced in a study of blood T cell repertoires in COVID-19. The table came from immunoSEQ multiplex PCR; TCRdb's copy has only in-frame clones and leaves some out. The sample gives 200,000 to 250,000 clones, roughly 90% of which show up once; approximately 15% is in the top ten. The sequencing sample was made of PBMCs or T cells enriched from blood (not recorded which). Source of these receptors: a young man who had been exposed to COVID-19.

This clone showed up just once. The rearrangement links TRBV21-1 to TRBJ1-5; TRBD1, the table's D call, was not compared with the DNA. TRBV21-1 is a recognized pseudogene. There are 17 residues in the CDR3. The CDR3 loop is CASSNSKDRYTGEPQHF. In DNA, the CDR3 is TGTGCCAGCAGCAATTCAAAGGACAGGTACACGGGGGAGCCCCAGCATTTT.

The chain links TRBV18 to TRBJ1-2; D gene unclear. The CDR3 contains 14 residues. Germline CDR1 and CDR2: KGHSH and LQKENI. V was trimmed by 3 bases and J by 5 bases, leaving 13 bases between them. The CDR3 loop reads CASSPLFSNYGYTF. The CDR3 nucleotides are TGTGCCAGCTCACCTCTTTTTAGTAATTATGGCTACACCTTC.

This clone was detected once. The chain recombines TRBV19 with TRBJ1-1, with TRBD1 matching 8 bases. Germline V gives CDR1 LNHDA, CDR2 SQIVND (reference sequence). Unmatched junction bases numbered 2, after V lost 10 bases and J lost 4 bases. This CDR3 contains 11 residues. CDR3 amino acids: CATTGGTEAFF. CDR3 in DNA: TGTGCCACTACAGGGGGCACTGAAGCTTTCTTT.

The chain couples TRBV11-2 to TRBJ1-2, with a weak D call TRBD1 (5 bases). The CDR3 extends over 16 amino acids. V was pared by 2 bases and J by 6 bases, with 19 bases between. Germline CDR1 reads SGHAT; CDR2 reads FQNNGV. CDR3 in DNA: TGTGCCAGCAGCTTATCGTTCAAAAGGGGTCGGGATGGCTACACCTTC. Translating it yields CASSLSFKRGRDGYTF.

The J gene is TRBJ1-1, the V gene TRBV7-3; 7 bases fit TRBD1. The junction had 8 bases not matched to a gene; V was cut back by 5 bases and J by 5 bases. CDR1 is SGHTA, CDR2 FQGTGA, per germline. The CDR3 is 14 residues long. The CDR3 DNA is TGTGCCAGCAGCCTTACAGGGGCCGGGACTGAAGCTTTCTTT. It specifies CASSLTGAGTEAFF.

The genes are TRBV5-5 and TRBJ1-2, with D possibly TRBD1 on 6 matching bases. Deletions cut 6 bases from V and 6 bases from J, with 18 bases between. CDR1 and CDR2 (germline): SGHKS, YYEKEE (reference sequence). This CDR3 is built from 14 residues. The CDR3 reads CASTIAWGRDGYTF. CDR3 nucleotide sequence: TGTGCCAGCACCATAGCGTGGGGGCGGGATGGCTACACCTTC.

The genes are TRBV19 and TRBJ1-2, with TRBD1 as a possible D gene (6 bases). There are 12 residues in the CDR3. CDR1 is LNHDA and CDR2 is SQIVND in the germline V gene (reference sequence). Trimming left V 5 bases short and J 3 bases short, with 7 bases between. CDR3 loop: CASSPGDYGYTF. The DNA for the CDR3 is TGTGCCAGTAGTCCAGGGGACTATGGCTACACCTTC.

The V and J genes are TRBV28 and TRBJ2-7; 8 bases fit TRBD2. The germline CDR1 and CDR2 sequences are MDHEN and SYDVKM. Trimming at V came to 7 bases and at J to 3 bases, leaving 8 bases not matched to a gene. This CDR3 spans 14 amino acids. The CDR3 sequence is CASMTRGGFYEQYF. Here the CDR3 DNA reads TGTGCCAGCATGACTCGGGGGGGGTTCTACGAGCAGTACTTC.

The rearrangement joins TRBV7-2 to TRBJ2-2; 9 bases are shared with TRBD1. The length of the CDR3 is 17 residues. The junction had 4 bases not matched to a gene; V was cut back by 0 bases and J by 2 bases. Germline-derived CDR1 and CDR2 are SGHTA and FQGNSA. DNA for the CDR3: TGTGCCAGCAGCTTAGCCCCGGGACAGGGTAACACCGGGGAGCTGTTTTTT. Translation: CASSLAPGQGNTGELFF.

The table lists this clone with a count of one. This chain joins TRBV18 and TRBJ1-6, with D possibly TRBD1 on 5 matching bases. Trimming left V 6 bases short and J 5 bases short, with 14 bases between. The CDR3 is 15 residues long. The germline CDR1 and CDR2 sequences are KGHSH and LQKENI. The CDR3 DNA follows: TGTGCCAGCTCTCTAGACAGCCGAAATAATTCACCCCTCCACTTT. Amino acid sequence: CASSLDSRNNSPLHF.

This chain connects TRBV2 to TRBJ1-3; a possible D gene is TRBD1 (6 bases). Germline V gene data show CDR1 as SNHLY and CDR2 as FYNNEI. The CDR3 consists of 12 residues. V was clipped by 10 bases and J by 3 bases, with 10 bases between them. As DNA, the CDR3 is TGTGCCACTAGACAGGTTGGAAACACCATATATTTT. It is translated as CATRQVGNTIYF. Together with reference TRBV2 and TRBJ1-3, the CDR3 gives the full variable domain: EPEVTQTPSHQVTQMGQEVILRCVPISNHLYFYWYRQILGQKVEFLVSFYNNEISEKSEIFDDQFSVERPDGSNFTLKIRSTKLEDSAMYFCATRQVGNTIYFGEGSWLTVV.

The CDR3 coding sequence is TGCAGCGTTGAAGATAATGACAGGGGATCTGAAGCTTTCTTT. Amino acids: CSVEDNDRGSEAFF. V usage is TRBV29-1 and J usage is TRBJ1-1; the match to TRBD1 covers 8 bases. Germline loops: CDR1 SQVTM, CDR2 ANQGSEA. The CDR3 loop spans 14 amino acids. Trimming cost V 0 bases and J 6 bases; bases outside gene matches: 6.

This clone was recorded a few times. CDR3 region: CASSQKGQGATEAFF. The CDR3 coding sequence is TGCGCCAGCAGCCAAAAAGGACAGGGGGCGACTGAAGCTTTCTTT. The V gene is TRBV4-1, the J gene TRBJ1-1, with 11 bases identical to TRBD1. This CDR3 has 15 residues. Trimming took 2 bases from V and 5 from J; bases not matched to a gene: 4. CDR1 and CDR2 from the germline V gene are MGHRA and YSYEKL.

This clone was observed at least ten times. The sample has other DNA sequences that encode this CDR3 too. V usage is TRBV30 and J usage is TRBJ1-6; D is possibly TRBD1 (6 bases). The CDR3 loop spans 13 amino acids. The germline V and J ends were trimmed by 7 bases and 4 bases, with 11 bases remaining between them. Germline V CDR1 and CDR2: GTSNPN, SVGIG (reference sequence). The chain's CDR3 is CAFTGHYNSPLHF. The CDR3 DNA sequence: TGTGCCTTCACGGGACATTATAATTCACCCCTCCACTTT.

The genes are TRBV29-1 and TRBJ1-2, with D unclear. With 1 base removed from V and 8 bases from J, the gap between germline ends came to 17 bases. In germline, CDR1 is SQVTM, CDR2 ANQGSEA. The CDR3 runs to 14 residues. The CDR3 protein is CSVEVRPGTEGYTF. The CDR3 DNA follows: TGCAGCGTTGAAGTACGGCCGGGTACGGAAGGCTACACCTTC.

The genes are TRBV9 and TRBJ2-2; TRBD1 matches at 8 bases. Unmatched junction bases numbered 5, after V lost 4 bases and J lost 3 bases. Germline lookup yields CDR1 SGDLS and CDR2 YYNGEE. The CDR3 length is 15 residues. The CDR3 spells CASSILQGDTGELFF. For the CDR3, the DNA is TGTGCCAGCAGCATTTTACAGGGGGACACCGGGGAGCTGTTTTTT. Supplemented by reference TRBV9 and TRBJ2-2, the full variable domain reads DSGVTQTPKHLITATGQRVTLRCSPRSGDLSVYWYQQSLDQGLQFLIQYYNGEERAKGNILERFSAQQFPDLHSELNLSSLELGDSALYFCASSILQGDTGELFFGEGSRLTVL.

The DNA for the CDR3 is TGTGCCACCAGCAGCGACAGGGGGCGCATCACTGAAGCTTTCTTT. Translated: CATSSDRGRITEAFF. The rearrangement joins TRBV15 to TRBJ1-1; 10 bases match TRBD1. Germline V gene sequence: CDR1 LNHNV, CDR2 YYDKDF (reference sequence). The CDR3 extends over 15 amino acids. V shed 3 bases, J shed 4 bases, and the junction held 5 bases outside the gene matches.

This chain connects TRBV5-6 to TRBJ1-5, with a tentative D call TRBD1 (6 bases). Trimming took off 0 bases at V and 1 base at J, with 8 bases between the two ends. The length of the CDR3 is 15 residues. Germline V lookup: CDR1 SGHDT, CDR2 YYEEEE. CDR3 sequence (DNA): TGTGCCAGCAGCTTGGGAACAGGGAGCAATCAGCCCCAGCATTTT. Amino acids: CASSLGTGSNQPQHF. The entire variable domain, with the rest obtained from reference TRBV5-6 and TRBJ1-5, is as follows: DAGVTQSPTHLIKTRGQQVTLRCSPKSGHDTVSWYQQALGQGPQFIFQYYEEEERQRGNFPDRFSGHQFPNYSSELNVNALLLGDSALYLCASSLGTGSNQPQHFGDGTRLSIL.

The genes are TRBV10-3 and TRBJ1-3, with 7 bases identical to TRBD1. Germline loops: CDR1 ENHRY, CDR2 SYGVKD. This CDR3 contains 17 residues. J was trimmed by 4 bases and V by 2 bases; bases with no gene match: 11. The CDR3 reads CAISEPRQGRGGNTIYF. The CDR3 nucleotides are TGTGCCATCAGTGAGCCGCGACAGGGAAGGGGAGGAAACACCATATATTTT.

V usage is TRBV6-2 or TRBV6-3 and J usage is TRBJ2-5; unclear D gene. V lost 2 bases and J lost 3, with 10 bases in between. This CDR3 has 14 residues. Germline V gene data show CDR1 as MNHEY and CDR2 as SVGEGT. The CDR3 DNA is TGTGCCAGCAGTTACGTCTGGGCAAAAGAGACCCAGTACTTC. Protein: CASSYVWAKETQYF.